This TCR beta chain was sequenced for a study of cytomegalovirus exposure and HLA in healthy donors. In the study overall: In an earlier analysis, approximately 120 million unique TCR beta sequences were found from approximately 190 million T cells.

This clone was picked up a small number of times. Its antigen is not identified. CDR1 is MGHRA, CDR2 YSYEKL, per germline. Losses at the gene ends were 1 base for V and 6 bases for J; bases not matched to a gene: 9. The CDR3 has 18 residues. Study outcomes and limitations: Researchers reported in a later analysis that common viral pathogens appeared linked to several top clusters. Equally common other TCR beta chains were less clonally expanded than HLA-associated ones, a later analysis found. Cytomegalovirus status was reportedly diagnosed by the classifier with high sensitivity and specificity.

Primers for the PCR totalled 60 Vbeta and 13 Jbeta. Generated by immunoSEQ multiplex PCR, the TCRdb table keeps only in-frame clones and is missing some. The sample contains under 200,000 clones, over 75% of which appear only once. Sequenced material: PBMCs. The chain uses TRBV4-1 and TRBJ2-2, with 12 bases lining up with TRBD2. This receptor was identified in a woman aged 45-60 years in good health and CMV-seronegative. The CDR3 nucleotides are TGCGCCAGCAGCCAAGCTATGCTAGCGGGGGGGCAGGCCGGGGAGCTGTTTTTT. It encodes CASSQAMLAGGQAGELFF.